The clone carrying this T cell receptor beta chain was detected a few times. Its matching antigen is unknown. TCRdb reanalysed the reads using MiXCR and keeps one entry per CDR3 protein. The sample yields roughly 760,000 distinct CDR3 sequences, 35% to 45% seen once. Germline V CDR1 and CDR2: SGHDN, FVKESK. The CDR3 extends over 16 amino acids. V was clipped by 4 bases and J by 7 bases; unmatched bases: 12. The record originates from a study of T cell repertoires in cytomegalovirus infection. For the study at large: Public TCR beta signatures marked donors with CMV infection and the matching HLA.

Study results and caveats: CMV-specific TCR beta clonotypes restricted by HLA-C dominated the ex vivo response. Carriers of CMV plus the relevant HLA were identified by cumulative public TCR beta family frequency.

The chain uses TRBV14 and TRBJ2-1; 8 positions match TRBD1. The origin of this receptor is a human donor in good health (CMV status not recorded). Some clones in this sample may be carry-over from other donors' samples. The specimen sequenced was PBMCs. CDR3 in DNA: TGTGCCAGCAGCCTCCGACAGGGGACCCGGTCGAATGAGCAGTTCTTC. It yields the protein CASSLRQGTRSNEQFF. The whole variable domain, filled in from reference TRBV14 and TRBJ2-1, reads EAGVTQFPSHSVIEKGQTVTLRCDPISGHDNLYWYRRVMGKEIKFLLHFVKESKQDESGMPNNRFLAERTGGTYSTLKVQPAELEDSGVYFCASSLRQGTRSNEQFFGPGTRLTVL.